Below, one T cell receptor (beta chain) is given with its context. This record belongs to a study of blood T cell repertoires in COVID-19. Across the whole study: COVID-19 samples from acute and convalescent phases originated in the United States, Italy and Spain. In each case, the material was cDNA or gDNA derived from T cells, B-cell-depleted T cells, or PBMCs.

Per germline, CDR1 SGHTA and CDR2 FQGTGA. V gave up 5 bases and J gave up 10 bases, with 14 bases separating them. This CDR3 is 12 amino acids long. In the original workflow: The authors estimated nucleated cell counts from reference gene primer amplification. Libraries were prepared by immunoSEQ multiplex PCR; TCRdb keeps only in-frame clonotypes and omits some of them. V, J and clone size derive from that table, while D and trimming were established from the DNA sequence. The table records about 160,000 clones, roughly 74% of them present only once. The sample comprised peripheral blood. The chain joins TRBV7-3 to TRBJ1-2; D remains ambiguous. The source of this sequence is an elderly woman with acute or convalescent COVID-19. CDR3 sequence reads: CASSRGGLNYTF. Here the CDR3 DNA reads TGTGCCAGCAGCCGAGGAGGACTTAACTACACCTTC.